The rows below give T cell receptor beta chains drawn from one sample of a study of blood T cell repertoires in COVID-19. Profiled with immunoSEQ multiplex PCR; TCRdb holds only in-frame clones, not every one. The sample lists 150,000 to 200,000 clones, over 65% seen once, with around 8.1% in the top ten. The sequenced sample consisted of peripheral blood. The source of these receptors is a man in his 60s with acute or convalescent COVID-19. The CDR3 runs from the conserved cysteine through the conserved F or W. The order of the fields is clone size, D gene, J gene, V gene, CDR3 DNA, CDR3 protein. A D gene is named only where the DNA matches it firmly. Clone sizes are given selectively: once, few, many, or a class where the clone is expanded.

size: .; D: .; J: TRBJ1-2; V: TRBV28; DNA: TGTGCCAGCAGCCCTGACAGTTTCTATGGCTACACCTTC; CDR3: CASSPDSFYGYTF
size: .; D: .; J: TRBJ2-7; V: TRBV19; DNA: TGTGCCAGTAGTAGGGCAGGGGGAGGCTACGAGCAGTACTTC; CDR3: CASSRAGGGYEQYF
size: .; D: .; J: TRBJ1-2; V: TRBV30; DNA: TGTGCCTGGAGTGTACTAGTAGGGCTCGATGGCTACACCTTC; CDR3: CAWSVLVGLDGYTF
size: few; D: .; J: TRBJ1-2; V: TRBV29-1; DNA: TGCAGCGTTGGTCAGGGAATCTATGGCTACACCTTC; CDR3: CSVGQGIYGYTF
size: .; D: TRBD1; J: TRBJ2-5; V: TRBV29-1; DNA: TGCAGCGGCCGCTCGGGACAGGGCGAGACCCAGTACTTC; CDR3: CSGRSGQGETQYF
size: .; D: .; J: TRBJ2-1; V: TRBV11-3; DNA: TGTGCCAGCAGCACAGGCTATGAGCAGTTCTTC; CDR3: CASSTGYEQFF
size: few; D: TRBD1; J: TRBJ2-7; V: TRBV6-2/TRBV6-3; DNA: TGTGCCAGCAGTTACTCGTTGGACAGGGGGCAGTACGAGCAGTACTTC; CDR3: CASSYSLDRGQYEQYF
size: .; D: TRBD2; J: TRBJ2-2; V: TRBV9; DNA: TGTGCCAGCAGCGTTAGCGGGGCGAACACCGGGGAGCTGTTTTTT; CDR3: CASSVSGANTGELFF
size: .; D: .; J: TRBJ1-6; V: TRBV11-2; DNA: TGTGCCAGCAGCTTAATGGACAGTAATTCACCCCTCCACTTT; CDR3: CASSLMDSNSPLHF
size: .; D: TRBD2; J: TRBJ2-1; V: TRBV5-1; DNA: TGCGCCAGCAGCTTGGAGAGCGGGGGGGCCAATGAGCAGTTCTTC; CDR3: CASSLESGGANEQFF
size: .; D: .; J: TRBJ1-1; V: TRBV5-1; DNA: TGCGCCAGCAGCTTGGCTGGCGGGGTGAACACTGAAGCTTTCTTT; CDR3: CASSLAGGVNTEAFF
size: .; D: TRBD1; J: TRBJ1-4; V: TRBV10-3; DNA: TGTGCCATCAGTGAGGGACAGGATAATGAAAAACTGTTTTTT; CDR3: CAISEGQDNEKLFF
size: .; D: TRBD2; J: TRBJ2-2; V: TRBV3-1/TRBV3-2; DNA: TGTGCCAGCAGCCAAGACGTAGCGGGGGGGCCCGGGGAGCTGTTTTTT; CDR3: CASSQDVAGGPGELFF
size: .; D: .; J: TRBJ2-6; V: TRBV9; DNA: TGTGCCAGCAGCGTAGATCTTAACTCTGGGGCCAACGTCCTGACTTTC; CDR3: CASSVDLNSGANVLTF
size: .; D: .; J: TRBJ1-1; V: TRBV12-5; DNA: TGTGCTAGTGGTAGAGGGAACACTGAAGCTTTCTTT; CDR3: CASGRGNTEAFF
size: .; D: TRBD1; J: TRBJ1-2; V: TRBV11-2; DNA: TGTGCCAGCAGCGTCAACAGGGGAGTAATCTATGGCTACACCTTC; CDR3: CASSVNRGVIYGYTF
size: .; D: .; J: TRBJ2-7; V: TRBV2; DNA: TGTGCCAGCAGTGACGACAGTGGGCACGAGCAGTACTTC; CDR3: CASSDDSGHEQYF
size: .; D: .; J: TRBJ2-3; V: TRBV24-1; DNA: TGTGCCACCAGTGAGTGGACAAGCACAGATACGCAGTATTTT; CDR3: CATSEWTSTDTQYF
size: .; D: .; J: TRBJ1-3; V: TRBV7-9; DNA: TGTGCCAGCAGATCTACAGGGTCCTCTGGAAACACCATATATTTT; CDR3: CASRSTGSSGNTIYF
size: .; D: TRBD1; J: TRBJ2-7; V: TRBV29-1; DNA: TGCAGCGAACTAAGTCCGGGACAGGGGATCTCCGAGCAGTACTTC; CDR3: CSELSPGQGISEQYF
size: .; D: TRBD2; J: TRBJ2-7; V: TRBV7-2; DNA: TGTGCCAGCAGCCCACTAGCGGGGGGCTCCTACGAGCAGTACTTC; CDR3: CASSPLAGGSYEQYF
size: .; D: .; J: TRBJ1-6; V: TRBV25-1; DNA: TGTGCCAGCAGTGAATGGGCCAGTAATTCACCCCTCCACTTT; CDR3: CASSEWASNSPLHF
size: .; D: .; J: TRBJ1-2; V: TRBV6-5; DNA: TGTGCCAGCAGTTACCAGCAGGGGTACTATGGCTACACCTTC; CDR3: CASSYQQGYYGYTF
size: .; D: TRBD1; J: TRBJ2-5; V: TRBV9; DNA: TGTGCCAGCAGTCCCGAAGGGACAGCCATTGGGGAGACCCAGTACTTC; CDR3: CASSPEGTAIGETQYF
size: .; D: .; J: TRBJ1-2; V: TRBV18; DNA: TGTGCCAGCTCACCACCTTACAATCAATATGGCTACACCTTC; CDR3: CASSPPYNQYGYTF
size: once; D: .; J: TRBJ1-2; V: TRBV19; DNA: TGTGCCAGTAGTGAGGCTAAAGGCGGCTACACCTTC; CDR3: CASSEAKGGYTF
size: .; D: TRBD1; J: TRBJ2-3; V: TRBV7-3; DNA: TGTGCCAGCAGTCCCGACAGGGGGGGCACAGATACGCAGTATTTT; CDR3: CASSPDRGGTDTQYF